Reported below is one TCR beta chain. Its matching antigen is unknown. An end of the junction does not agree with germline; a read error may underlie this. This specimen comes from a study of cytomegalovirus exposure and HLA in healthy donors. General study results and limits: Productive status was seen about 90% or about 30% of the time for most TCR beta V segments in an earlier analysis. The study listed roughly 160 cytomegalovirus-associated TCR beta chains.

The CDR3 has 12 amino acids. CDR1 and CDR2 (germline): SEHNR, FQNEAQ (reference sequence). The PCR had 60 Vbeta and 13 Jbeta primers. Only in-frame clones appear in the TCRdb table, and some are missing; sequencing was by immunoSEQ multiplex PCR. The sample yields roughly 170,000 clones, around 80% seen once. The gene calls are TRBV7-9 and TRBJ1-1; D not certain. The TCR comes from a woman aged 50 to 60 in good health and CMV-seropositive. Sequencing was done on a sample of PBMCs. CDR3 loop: CSSSWSNTEAFF. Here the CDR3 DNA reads TGTTCCAGCAGTTGGAGCAACACTGAAGCTTTCTTT.